These T cell receptor beta chains were read from a single sample in a study of T-cell reconstitution after alpha-beta-depleted transplantation in children. TCRdb reprocessed the PCR reads via MiXCR and lists one record per CDR3 protein. The table has fewer than 350,000 distinct CDR3 sequences, roughly 11% seen once. This material consisted of peripheral blood, taken 180 days after TCRalphabeta/CD19-depleted stem cell transplant. The receptors derive from a male patient aged 2 to 9 who had a stem cell transplant for chronic granulomatous disease, so the T cells may come from the graft donor. Both conserved end residues are part of each CDR3. Each record gives: J gene, clone size, V gene, D gene, CDR3 DNA, CDR3 protein. The D gene is left open where the match is weak. Expanded clones get a size class; other rows say once, few or many, or leave the size out.

TRBJ2-1	many	TRBV6-2/TRBV6-3	NA	TGTGCCAGCACCAAATCTGACAGAAGCAATGAGCAGTTCTTC	CASTKSDRSNEQFF
TRBJ1-2	many	TRBV3-1	NA	TGTGCCAGCAGCCAAGATAGTGGGGGGAATGGAATCTGGGGCTACACCTTC	CASSQDSGGNGIWGYTF
TRBJ2-1	NA	TRBV4-3	TRBD2	TGCGCCAGCAGCCATTCGACTAGCGTGGGTGAGCAGTTCTTC	CASSHSTSVGEQFF
TRBJ2-1	many	TRBV5-1	TRBD2	TGCGCCAGCAGCTTGGATGAGACTAGCGGCTACAATGAGCAGTTCTTC	CASSLDETSGYNEQFF
TRBJ1-2	many	TRBV28	NA	TGTGCCAGCAGACCTCAGGCCGCCGGCTATGGCTACACCTTC	CASRPQAAGYGYTF
TRBJ1-1	many	TRBV5-1	TRBD1	TGCGCCAGCAGCTCGGGGACAGTCGAGAGGAACACTGAAGCTTTCTTT	CASSSGTVERNTEAFF
TRBJ2-7	many	TRBV6-1	TRBD2	TGTGCCAGCCCCAAACCGGGACTAGCGGGAGGCACCTACGAGCAGTACTTC	CASPKPGLAGGTYEQYF
TRBJ2-5	NA	TRBV14	TRBD2	TGTGCCAGCAGCCAAACCGGGACTATAGTGGCCGAGACCCAGTACTTC	CASSQTGTIVAETQYF
TRBJ2-2	many	TRBV5-1	TRBD1	TGCGCCAGCAGCTGGATACCGACAGGGGTGAACACCGGGGAGCTGTTTTTT	CASSWIPTGVNTGELFF
TRBJ2-1	many	TRBV11-2	TRBD2	TGTGCCAGCAGCTTAGTCTTGCTAGCGGGAGGTTTGGGCGGGAACAATGAGCAGTTCTTC	CASSLVLLAGGLGGNNEQFF
TRBJ2-7	many	TRBV11-1	TRBD2	TGTGCCAGCAGCTTAGTTGTATCTGCACTAGCGGGTACCTACGAGCAGTACTTC	CASSLVVSALAGTYEQYF
TRBJ1-1	many	TRBV11-1	NA	TGTGCCAGCAGCTTCCCCCAGCGTATCACCATTATGAACACTGAAGCTTTCTTT	CASSFPQRITIMNTEAFF
TRBJ2-5	few	TRBV25-1	NA	TGTGCCAGCAGTGAAGGGGGTTCTAAAGAGACCCAGTACTTC	CASSEGGSKETQYF
TRBJ2-7	many	TRBV29-1	NA	TGCAGCGTGAGGGGCAGGGAGGTCCACGAGCAGTACTTC	CSVRGREVHEQYF
TRBJ2-3	many	TRBV29-1	NA	TGCAGCCTGGGGCTAGCGAGAGAAGATACGCAGTATTTT	CSLGLAREDTQYF
TRBJ2-7	many	TRBV28	NA	TGTGCCAGCAGTTTTGGAAGGGAGATCCCCTACGAGCAGTACTTC	CASSFGREIPYEQYF
TRBJ2-7	many	TRBV20-1	NA	TGCAGTGCTAGTCCCGGGACTTACTCCTACGAGCAGTACTTC	CSASPGTYSYEQYF
TRBJ1-2	many	TRBV3-1	NA	TGTGCCAGCAGCCAAGATTATTGGGGAGGGTATGGCTACACCTTC	CASSQDYWGGYGYTF
TRBJ2-7	many	TRBV27	TRBD1	TGTGCCAGCAGTTCCCCCGCAGGGGGCAAATACGAGCAGTACTTC	CASSSPAGGKYEQYF
TRBJ2-3	many	TRBV25-1	TRBD2	TGTGCCAGCACCTCTGGACGGGGGGGCCCCCGGCCAGATACGCAGTATTTT	CASTSGRGGPRPDTQYF
TRBJ2-2	many	TRBV27	TRBD2	TGTGCCAGCAGTTCACCAGGGGGGACTAGCGGGCCCCCCGCGAACACCGGGGAGCTGTTTTTT	CASSSPGGTSGPPANTGELFF
TRBJ2-2	many	TRBV6-1	NA	TGTGCCATCCCTTGGGGAAGGACCGGGGAGCTGTTTTTT	CAIPWGRTGELFF
TRBJ2-7	few	TRBV6-5	TRBD1	TGTGCCAGCAGCCGGGGACAGAGCTCCTACGAGCAGTACTTC	CASSRGQSSYEQYF
TRBJ1-4	many	TRBV9	NA	TGTGCCAGCAGCTATAGGGGCTGGCGTGGCGAAAAACTGTTTTTT	CASSYRGWRGEKLFF
TRBJ2-7	few	TRBV18	NA	TGTGCCAGCTCACCGACAATTGACAGACCCTACGAGCAGTACTTC	CASSPTIDRPYEQYF
TRBJ2-2	many	TRBV20-1	TRBD2	TGCAGTGCTAGAATCTGGCTAGCGGGGAAGACGAACACCGGGGAGCTGTTTTTT	CSARIWLAGKTNTGELFF
TRBJ2-1	many	TRBV7-8	NA	TGTGCCAGCAGCCGAAATCGGGGGATCGGATACAATGAGCAGTTCTTC	CASSRNRGIGYNEQFF
TRBJ2-1	many	TRBV2	TRBD2	TGTGCCAGCAGTGAGCTTCCTCCCGCTAGCGGCGCCCATTTTGAGCAGTTCTTC	CASSELPPASGAHFEQFF
TRBJ1-5	few	TRBV12-3/TRBV12-4	NA	TGTGCCAGCAGTCCGAGCCGGGACAACAATCAGCCCCAGCATTTT	CASSPSRDNNQPQHF
TRBJ2-1	many	TRBV7-6	TRBD2	TGTGCCAGCAGCTTAGTGGGAGGGGTCCATGAGCAGTTCTTC	CASSLVGGVHEQFF
TRBJ1-3	many	TRBV4-2	NA	TGTGCCAGCAGCCAAGCGGGAGGCTTCAGCTCTGGAAACACCATATATTTT	CASSQAGGFSSGNTIYF
TRBJ1-2	NA	TRBV12-3/TRBV12-4	NA	TGTGCCAGCAGTTTTACGCAGGGAAGGCTATATGGCTACACCTTC	CASSFTQGRLYGYTF
TRBJ2-1	NA	TRBV2	NA	TGTGCCAGCAGTCAAACGGGGGATTCCTACAATGAGCAGTTCTTC	CASSQTGDSYNEQFF
TRBJ2-3	many	TRBV5-5	TRBD2	TGTGCCAGCAGCTGGGGACTAGCGAAATGGGCAGATACGCAGTATTTT	CASSWGLAKWADTQYF
TRBJ2-2	few	TRBV30	NA	TGTGCCTGGAGTGAGTGGGAGAAATTCACCGGGGAGCTGTTTTTT	CAWSEWEKFTGELFF
TRBJ2-2	NA	TRBV6-1	NA	TGTGCCAGCAGTGAAGTACAGCTGAACACCGGGGAGCTGTTTTTT	CASSEVQLNTGELFF
TRBJ1-1	many	TRBV7-9	TRBD1	TGTGCCAGCAGCGATAAGGACAGGACTGAAGCTTTCTTT	CASSDKDRTEAFF
TRBJ2-1	many	TRBV11-2	TRBD2	TGTGCCAGCAGCATAAGCGCGGGGGGTCCTTTCGATGAGCAGTTCTTC	CASSISAGGPFDEQFF
TRBJ1-4	many	TRBV29-1	TRBD1	TGCAGCGTTGGGGGACAGGGTACAACTAATGAAAAACTGTTTTTT	CSVGGQGTTNEKLFF
TRBJ2-5	many	TRBV29-1	TRBD1	TGCAGCGTTCGAAACAGGGGAGAGACCCAGTACTTC	CSVRNRGETQYF
TRBJ2-7	many	TRBV7-2	TRBD1	TGTGCCAGCAGCTTCGACAGGGGGGGCTCCTACGAGCAGTACTTC	CASSFDRGGSYEQYF
TRBJ2-7	many	TRBV9	NA	TGTGCCAGCAGCGTAGCGGTCTCCACCCCCTACGAGCAGTACTTC	CASSVAVSTPYEQYF
TRBJ2-7	many	TRBV13	TRBD1	TGTGCCAGCAGCTCAGCCGGGACAGGGGAATACCCGTACTTC	CASSSAGTGEYPYF
TRBJ2-7	many	TRBV4-3	NA	TGCGCCAGCAGCCAAGAACTCTGGGGGTTCCCCTACGAGCAGTACTTC	CASSQELWGFPYEQYF
TRBJ2-7	many	TRBV7-2	NA	TGTGCCAGCAGCTCTTACCCCAGGGCCCCCTACGAGCAGTACTTC	CASSSYPRAPYEQYF
TRBJ2-1	many	TRBV7-2	TRBD2	TGTGCCAGCAGCTTAGGGACTAGCGGGAGTCAGTTCTTC	CASSLGTSGSQFF